This passage covers 7 T cell receptor beta chains from one sample sequenced in a study of T cells in localized non-small cell lung cancer. Profiling relied on immunoSEQ multiplex PCR, and the TCRdb table lists in-frame clones only, not all of them. The sample has approximately 200 clones, 20% to 25% seen once. This material consisted of lung tumor tissue, taken before any cancer treatment. The receptors shown here come from a male donor at least 60 years old with stage I lung adenocarcinoma.

This clone was seen a handful of times. The CDR3 is CASSRGGQGGRDTEAFF. CDR3 bases: TGTGCCAGCAGTAGAGGGGGACAGGGCGGTAGGGACACTGAAGCTTTCTTT. The rearrangement joins TRBV9 to TRBJ1-1; 9 bases align to TRBD1. Per germline, CDR1 SGDLS and CDR2 YYNGEE. CDR3 length: 17 amino acids. V shed 5 bases, J shed 3 bases, and the junction held 14 bases outside the gene matches.

The rearrangement uses TRBV15 and TRBJ2-7, with D perhaps TRBD2 (6 bases). Trimming left V 5 bases short and J 7 bases short, with 18 bases between. In germline, CDR1 is LNHNV, CDR2 YYDKDF (reference sequence). The length of the CDR3 is 14 residues. CDR3 DNA sequence: TGTGCCACCAGCCCCTTATACGGACGGGGGGAGCAGTACTTC. It yields the protein CATSPLYGRGEQYF.

This clone was seen only a few times. The chain employs TRBV28 and TRBJ2-7; D gene uncertain. V was shortened by 2 bases and J by 2 bases, with 7 bases between the two germline ends. CDR1 is MDHEN and CDR2 is SYDVKM in the germline V gene. The length of the CDR3 is 13 residues. DNA for the CDR3: TGTGCCAGCAGTTTAGCGGTACCCTACGAGCAGTACTTC. Amino acid sequence: CASSLAVPYEQYF. The full variable domain, in which reference TRBV28 and TRBJ2-7 provide the parts outside the CDR3, is DVKVTQSSRYLVKRTGEKVFLECVQDMDHENMFWYRQDPGLGLRLIYFSYDVKMKEKGDIPEGYSVSREKKERFSLILESASTNQTSMYLCASSLAVPYEQYFGPGTRLTVT.

CDR3 residues: CASSAPGTSTDTQYF. DNA of the CDR3: TGTGCCAGCAGCGCACCGGGGACTAGCACAGATACGCAGTATTTT. The genes are TRBV11-3 and TRBJ2-3; D perhaps matches TRBD2 (6 bases). The germline V and J ends were trimmed by 5 bases and 0 bases, with 12 bases remaining between them. CDR3 length: 15 amino acids. Germline V gene data show CDR1 as SGHNT and CDR2 as YENEEA.

The chain joins TRBV11-3 to TRBJ2-5; weak D call: TRBD1 (7 bases). V lost 5 bases and J lost 2, with 18 bases in between. Germline V CDR1 and CDR2: SGHNT, YENEEA. CDR3 size: 16 residues. The CDR3, as DNA: TGTGCCAGCAGCGGGGGGACAGCCTATTATCAAGAGACCCAGTACTTC. Translation gives CASSGGTAYYQETQYF.

This clone ranks as large. The CDR3 nucleotides read TGTGCCAGCAGCTTGAATCCGGGATCGGGCACTGAAGCTTTCTTT. Protein: CASSLNPGSGTEAFF. V is TRBV11-3 and J is TRBJ1-1; D is unresolved. The V end lost 3 bases, the J end lost 4 bases, and 15 bases lay between the germline ends. The CDR3 totals 15 residues. Germline lookup yields CDR1 SGHNT and CDR2 YENEEA.

This clone was observed a few times. The chain couples TRBV11-3 to TRBJ1-1, with 12 positions matching TRBD1. The germline CDR1 and CDR2 sequences are SGHNT and YENEEA. The CDR3 is made up of 15 amino acids. V shed 4 bases, J shed 1 base, and the junction held 1 base outside the gene matches. This CDR3 is CASSSGQGANTEAFF. In DNA, the CDR3 is TGTGCCAGCAGCTCGGGACAGGGGGCGAACACTGAAGCTTTCTTT. The whole variable domain, remainder taken from reference TRBV11-3 and TRBJ1-1, is EAGVVQSPRYKIIEKKQPVAFWCNPISGHNTLYWYLQNLGQGPELLIRYENEEAVDDSQLPKDRFSAERLKGVDSTLKIQPAELGDSAVYLCASSSGQGANTEAFFGQGTRLTVV.